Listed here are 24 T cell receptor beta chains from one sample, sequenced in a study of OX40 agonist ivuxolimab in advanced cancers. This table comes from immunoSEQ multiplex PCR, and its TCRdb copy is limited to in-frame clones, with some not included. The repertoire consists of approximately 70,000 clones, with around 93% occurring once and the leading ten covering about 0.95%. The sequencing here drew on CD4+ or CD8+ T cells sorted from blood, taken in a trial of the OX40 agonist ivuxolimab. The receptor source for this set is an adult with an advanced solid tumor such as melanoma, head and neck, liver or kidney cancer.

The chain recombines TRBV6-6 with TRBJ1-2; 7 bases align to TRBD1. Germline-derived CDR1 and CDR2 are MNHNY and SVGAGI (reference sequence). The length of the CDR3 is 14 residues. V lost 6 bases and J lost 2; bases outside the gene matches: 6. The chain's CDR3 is CASSPPTGNYGYTF. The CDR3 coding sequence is TGTGCCAGCAGCCCCCCGACAGGGAACTATGGCTACACCTTC.

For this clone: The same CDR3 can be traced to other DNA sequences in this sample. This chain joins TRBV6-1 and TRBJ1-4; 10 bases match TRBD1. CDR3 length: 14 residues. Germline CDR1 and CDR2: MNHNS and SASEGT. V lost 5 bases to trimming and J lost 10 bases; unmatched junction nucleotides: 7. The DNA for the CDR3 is TGTGCCAGCAGTTCCGGGACAGGGGTAGGAAAACTGTTTTTT. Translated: CASSSGTGVGKLFF.

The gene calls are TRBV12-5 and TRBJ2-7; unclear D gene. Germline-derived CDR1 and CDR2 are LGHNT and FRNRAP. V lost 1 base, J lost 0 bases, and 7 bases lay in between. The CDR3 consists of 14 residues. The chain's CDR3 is CASGLGTSSYEQYF. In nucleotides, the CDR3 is TGTGCTAGTGGTTTGGGCACTTCCTCCTACGAGCAGTACTTC.

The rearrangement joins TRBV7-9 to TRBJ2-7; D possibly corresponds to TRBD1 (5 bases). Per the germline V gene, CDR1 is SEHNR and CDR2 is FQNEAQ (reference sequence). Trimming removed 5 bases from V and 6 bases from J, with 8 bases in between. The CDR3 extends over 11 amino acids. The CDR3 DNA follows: TGTGCCAGCAGCGCTCAGGGCGAGCAGTACTTC. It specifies CASSAQGEQYF.

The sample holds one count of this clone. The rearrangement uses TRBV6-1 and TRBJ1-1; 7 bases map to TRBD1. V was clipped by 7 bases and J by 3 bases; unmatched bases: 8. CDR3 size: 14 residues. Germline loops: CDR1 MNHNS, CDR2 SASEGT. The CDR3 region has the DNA TGTGCCAGCAAGCGGACAGGTGCTGACACTGAAGCTTTCTTT. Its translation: CASKRTGADTEAFF.

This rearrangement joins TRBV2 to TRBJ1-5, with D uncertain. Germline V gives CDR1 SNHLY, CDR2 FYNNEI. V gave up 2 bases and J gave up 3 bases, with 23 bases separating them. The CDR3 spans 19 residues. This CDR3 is CASSEPLGRRAVFNQPQHF. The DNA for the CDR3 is TGTGCCAGCAGTGAACCTTTAGGCAGGAGAGCTGTATTCAATCAGCCCCAGCATTTT.

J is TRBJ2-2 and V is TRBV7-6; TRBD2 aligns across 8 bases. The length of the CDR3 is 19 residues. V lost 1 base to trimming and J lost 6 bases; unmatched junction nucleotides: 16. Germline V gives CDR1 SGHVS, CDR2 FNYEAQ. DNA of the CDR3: TGTGCCAGCAGCTTAGACGCGCTCGGGAGGGGAACATCCGCCGGGGAGCTGTTTTTT. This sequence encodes CASSLDALGRGTSAGELFF. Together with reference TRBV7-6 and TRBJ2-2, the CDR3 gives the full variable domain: GAGVSQSPRYKVTKRGQDVALRCDPISGHVSLYWYRQALGQGPEFLTYFNYEAQQDKSGLPNDRFSAERPEGSISTLTIQRTEQRDSAMYRCASSLDALGRGTSAGELFFGEGSRLTVL.

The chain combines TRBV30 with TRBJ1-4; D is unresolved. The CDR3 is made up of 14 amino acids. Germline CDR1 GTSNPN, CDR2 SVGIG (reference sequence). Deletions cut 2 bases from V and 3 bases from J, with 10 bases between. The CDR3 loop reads CAWSMGSANEKLFF. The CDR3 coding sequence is TGTGCCTGGAGTATGGGGTCGGCTAATGAAAAACTGTTTTTT.

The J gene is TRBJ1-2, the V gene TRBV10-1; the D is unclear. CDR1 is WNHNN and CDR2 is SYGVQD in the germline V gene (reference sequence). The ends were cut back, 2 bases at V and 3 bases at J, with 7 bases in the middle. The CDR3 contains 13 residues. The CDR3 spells CASSEGLDYGYTF. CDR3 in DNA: TGCGCCAGCAGTGAGGGTCTCGACTATGGCTACACCTTC.

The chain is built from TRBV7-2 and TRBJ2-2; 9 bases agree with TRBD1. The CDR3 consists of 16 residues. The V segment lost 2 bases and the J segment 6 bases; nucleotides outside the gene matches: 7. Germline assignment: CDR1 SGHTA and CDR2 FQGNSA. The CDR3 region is CASSLLWGQGSGELFF. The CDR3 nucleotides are TGTGCCAGCAGCTTACTGTGGGGACAGGGTTCCGGGGAGCTGTTTTTT.

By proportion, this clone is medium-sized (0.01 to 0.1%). DNA of the CDR3: TGCGCCAGCAGTGGGTTAGGAAGGTCCGAGCAGTACTTC. Residues: CASSGLGRSEQYF. This chain uses TRBV10-1 with TRBJ2-7; D call uncertain. Trimming left V 4 bases short and J 6 bases short, with 13 bases between. Germline V lookup: CDR1 WNHNN, CDR2 SYGVQD (reference sequence). The CDR3 has 13 residues.

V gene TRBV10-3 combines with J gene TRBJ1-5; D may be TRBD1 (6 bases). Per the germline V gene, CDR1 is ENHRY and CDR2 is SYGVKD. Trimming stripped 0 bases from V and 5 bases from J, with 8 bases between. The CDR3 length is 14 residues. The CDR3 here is CAISESQGHQPQHF. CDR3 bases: TGTGCCATCAGTGAGTCTCAGGGGCATCAGCCCCAGCATTTT.

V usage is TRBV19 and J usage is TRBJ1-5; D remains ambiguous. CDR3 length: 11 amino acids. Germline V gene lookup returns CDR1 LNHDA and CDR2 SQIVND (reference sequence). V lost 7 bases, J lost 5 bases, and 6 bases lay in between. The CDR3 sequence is CASMNDQPQHF. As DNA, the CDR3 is TGTGCCAGTATGAACGATCAGCCCCAGCATTTT.

The CDR3 spells CASSPPGLDSYEQYF. CDR3 nucleotide sequence: TGTGCCAGCTCACCACCGGGACTTGACTCCTACGAGCAGTACTTC. The chain recombines TRBV18 with TRBJ2-7; D perhaps matches TRBD2 (6 bases). Deletions cut 0 bases from V and 0 bases from J, with 9 bases between. The CDR3 extends over 15 amino acids. Germline V gives CDR1 KGHSH, CDR2 LQKENI.

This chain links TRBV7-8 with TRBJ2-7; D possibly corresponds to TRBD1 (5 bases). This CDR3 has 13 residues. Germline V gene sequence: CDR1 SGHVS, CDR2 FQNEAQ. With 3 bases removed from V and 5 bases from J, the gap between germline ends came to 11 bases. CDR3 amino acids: CASSFRGNNEQYF. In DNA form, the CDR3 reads TGTGCCAGCAGCTTTAGGGGAAATAACGAGCAGTACTTC. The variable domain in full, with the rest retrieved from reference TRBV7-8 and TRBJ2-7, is GAGVSQSPRYKVAKRGQDVALRCDPISGHVSLFWYQQALGQGPEFLTYFQNEAQLDKSGLPSDRFFAERPEGSVSTLKIQRTQQEDSAVYLCASSFRGNNEQYFGPGTRLTVT.

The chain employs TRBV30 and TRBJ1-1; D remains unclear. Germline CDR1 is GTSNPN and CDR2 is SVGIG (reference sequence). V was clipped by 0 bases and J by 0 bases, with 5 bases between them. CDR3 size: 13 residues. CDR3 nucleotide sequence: TGTGCCTGGAGTGTAGGATTGAACACTGAAGCTTTCTTT. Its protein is CAWSVGLNTEAFF.

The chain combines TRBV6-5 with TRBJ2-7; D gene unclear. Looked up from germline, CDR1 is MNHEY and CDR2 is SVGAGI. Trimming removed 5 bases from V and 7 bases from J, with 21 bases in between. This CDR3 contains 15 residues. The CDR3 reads CASSNGFPARSEQYF. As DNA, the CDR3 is TGTGCCAGCAGTAACGGTTTCCCCGCACGTAGTGAGCAGTACTTC.

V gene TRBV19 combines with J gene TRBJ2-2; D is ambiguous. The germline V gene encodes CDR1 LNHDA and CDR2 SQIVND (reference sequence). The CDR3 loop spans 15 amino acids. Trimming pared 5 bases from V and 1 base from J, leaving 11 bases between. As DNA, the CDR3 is TGTGCCAGTAGTGAGTCCTCCAGGAACACCGGGGAGCTGTTTTTT. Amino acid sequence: CASSESSRNTGELFF.

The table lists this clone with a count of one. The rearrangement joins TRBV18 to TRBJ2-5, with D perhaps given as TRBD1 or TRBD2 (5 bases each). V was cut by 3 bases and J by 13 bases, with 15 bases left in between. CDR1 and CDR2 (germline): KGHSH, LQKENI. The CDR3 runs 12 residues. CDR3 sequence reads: CASSPLRDQSYF. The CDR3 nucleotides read TGTGCCAGCTCACCGCTCCGGGACCAATCGTACTTC.

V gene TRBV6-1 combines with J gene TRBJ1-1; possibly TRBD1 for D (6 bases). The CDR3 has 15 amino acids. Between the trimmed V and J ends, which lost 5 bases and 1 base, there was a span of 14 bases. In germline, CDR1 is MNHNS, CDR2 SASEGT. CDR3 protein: CASSKDSGTNTEAFF. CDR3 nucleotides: TGTGCCAGCAGTAAGGACAGTGGGACGAACACTGAAGCTTTCTTT.

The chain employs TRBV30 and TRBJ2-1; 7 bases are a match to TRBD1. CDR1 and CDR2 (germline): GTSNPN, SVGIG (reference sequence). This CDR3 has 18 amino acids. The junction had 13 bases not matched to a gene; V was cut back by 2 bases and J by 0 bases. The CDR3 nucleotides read TGTGCCTGGAGTCTCGTGGGGTGGTCAGGGGGCTCCTACAATGAGCAGTTCTTC. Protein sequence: CAWSLVGWSGGSYNEQFF.

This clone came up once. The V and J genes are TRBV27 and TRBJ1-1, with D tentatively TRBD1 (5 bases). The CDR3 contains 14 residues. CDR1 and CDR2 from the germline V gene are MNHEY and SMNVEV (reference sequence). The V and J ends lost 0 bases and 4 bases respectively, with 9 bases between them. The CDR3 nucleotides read TGTGCCAGCAGTTTATCGCAGGGCCGCACTGAAGCTTTCTTT. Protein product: CASSLSQGRTEAFF.

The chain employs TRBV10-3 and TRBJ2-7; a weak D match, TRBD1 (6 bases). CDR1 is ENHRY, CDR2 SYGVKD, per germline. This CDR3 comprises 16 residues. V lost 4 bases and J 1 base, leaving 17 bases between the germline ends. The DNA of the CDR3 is TGTGCCATCAGTGGGGGCCCCGGGACAATGTCCTACGAGCAGTACTTC. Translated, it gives CAISGGPGTMSYEQYF.

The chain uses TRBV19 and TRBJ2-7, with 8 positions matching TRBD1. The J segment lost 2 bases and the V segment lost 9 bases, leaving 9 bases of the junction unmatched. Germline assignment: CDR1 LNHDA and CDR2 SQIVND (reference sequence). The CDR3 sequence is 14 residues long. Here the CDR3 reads CASNAGTGTYEQYF. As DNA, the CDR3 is TGTGCCAGCAACGCCGGGACAGGAACCTACGAGCAGTACTTC.